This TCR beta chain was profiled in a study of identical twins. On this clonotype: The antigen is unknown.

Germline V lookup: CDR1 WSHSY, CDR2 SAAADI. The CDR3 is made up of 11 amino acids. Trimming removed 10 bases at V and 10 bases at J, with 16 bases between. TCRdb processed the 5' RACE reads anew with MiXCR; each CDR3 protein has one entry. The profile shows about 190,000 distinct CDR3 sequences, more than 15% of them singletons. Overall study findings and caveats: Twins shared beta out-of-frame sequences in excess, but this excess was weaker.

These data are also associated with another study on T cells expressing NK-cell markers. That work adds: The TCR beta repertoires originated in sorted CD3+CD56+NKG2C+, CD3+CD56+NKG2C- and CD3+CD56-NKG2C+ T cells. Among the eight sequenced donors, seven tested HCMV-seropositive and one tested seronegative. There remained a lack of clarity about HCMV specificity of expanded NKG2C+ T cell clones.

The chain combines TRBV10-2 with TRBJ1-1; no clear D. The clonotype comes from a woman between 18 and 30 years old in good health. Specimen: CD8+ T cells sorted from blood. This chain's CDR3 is CATHANAIAFF. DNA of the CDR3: TGCGCCACCCACGCAAATGCAATAGCTTTCTTT.